Shown below are 31 T cell receptor beta chains from a single sample sequenced in a study of OX40 agonist ivuxolimab in advanced cancers. TCRdb keeps only in-frame clones here, not all; method: immunoSEQ multiplex PCR. The table includes 87,000 or so clones, about 85% detected once. This material consisted of CD4+ or CD8+ T cells sorted from blood, taken in a trial of the OX40 agonist ivuxolimab. The receptors come from an adult with an advanced solid tumor such as melanoma, head and neck, liver or kidney cancer.

This chain connects TRBV25-1 to TRBJ1-6; 7 nucleotides match TRBD1. There are 15 residues in the CDR3. Germline V gene data show CDR1 as MGHDK and CDR2 as SYGVNS. The V and J ends lost 4 bases and 5 bases, in that order; junction bases with no gene match: 5. The CDR3 is CASSAPGQHNSPLHF. For the CDR3, the DNA is TGTGCCAGCAGTGCCCCGGGACAGCATAATTCACCCCTCCACTTT.

V is TRBV28 and J is TRBJ2-7; D not certain. The CDR3 length is 12 residues. CDR1 is MDHEN and CDR2 is SYDVKM in the germline V gene. Trimming stripped 1 base from V and 7 bases from J, with 8 bases between. The CDR3 protein is CASSLLSEEQYF. CDR3 in DNA: TGTGCCAGCAGTTTATTGTCTGAGGAGCAGTACTTC.

V gene TRBV27 combines with J gene TRBJ2-7; TRBD2 matches at 8 bases. Germline-derived CDR1 and CDR2 are MNHEY and SMNVEV (reference sequence). Unmatched junction bases numbered 4, after V lost 6 bases and J lost 3 bases. The CDR3 length is 13 residues. The chain's CDR3 is CASRASGFYEQYF. The CDR3 DNA follows: TGTGCCAGCAGGGCTAGCGGGTTCTACGAGCAGTACTTC.

The CDR3 DNA is TGTGCCAGCAGCTTATGGACTAGCGGCTTAATATACGAGCAGTACTTC. Translated: CASSLWTSGLIYEQYF. This chain joins TRBV11-3 and TRBJ2-7, with 10 bases identical to TRBD2. The CDR3 extends over 16 amino acids. The V segment lost 2 bases and the J segment 4 bases; nucleotides outside the gene matches: 8. Germline V gene data show CDR1 as SGHNT and CDR2 as YENEEA.

The chain links TRBV4-2 to TRBJ1-6, with TRBD1 matching over 8 bases. Unmatched junction bases numbered 10, after V lost 4 bases and J lost 5 bases. Germline CDR1 is LGHNA and CDR2 is YNFKEQ. CDR3 size: 17 residues. The CDR3 DNA follows: TGTGCCAGCAGCCCCCTGGGGGCAGGGGGCCATAATTCACCCCTCCACTTT. Translated: CASSPLGAGGHNSPLHF.

With regard to this clone: Other nucleotide sequences from this sample produce the same CDR3. The chain has TRBV7-9 and TRBJ2-5; D unresolved. Germline values: CDR1 SEHNR, CDR2 FQNEAQ (reference sequence). V lost 0 bases, J lost 2 bases, and 1 base lay in between. This CDR3 comprises 12 residues. CDR3 residues: CASSLAQETQYF. The CDR3 coding sequence is TGTGCCAGCAGCTTAGCACAAGAGACCCAGTACTTC.

The chain recombines TRBV7-2 with TRBJ2-1; TRBD2 matches 10 bases. This CDR3 region has 17 residues. Losses at the gene ends were 3 bases for V and 6 bases for J; bases not matched to a gene: 11. Germline V lookup: CDR1 SGHTA, CDR2 FQGNSA. Here the CDR3 DNA reads TGTGCCAGCAGCTTTAGCGGGAGGCGGGCCCTTTTCAATGAGCAGTTCTTC. It is translated as CASSFSGRRALFNEQFF.

The chain links TRBV5-6 to TRBJ1-1; D is undetermined. Germline CDR1 reads SGHDT; CDR2 reads YYEEEE. The CDR3 loop spans 14 amino acids. Trimming took 0 bases from V and 1 from J, leaving 7 bases between them. The CDR3 reads CASSLGRSNTEAFF. The CDR3 DNA reads TGTGCCAGCAGCTTGGGCAGATCGAACACTGAAGCTTTCTTT.

This clone was seen a single time. V is TRBV18 and J is TRBJ2-1, with D possibly matching TRBD2 (5 bases). CDR1 and CDR2 (germline): KGHSH, LQKENI. V was clipped by 8 bases and J by 4 bases, with 15 bases between them. This CDR3 is built from 14 residues. The DNA of the CDR3 is TGTGCCAGCCAACCGGAGGTTGGGTACAATGAGCAGTTCTTC. This sequence encodes CASQPEVGYNEQFF.

V is TRBV4-1 and J is TRBJ1-1; D remains unclear. Germline lookup yields CDR1 MGHRA and CDR2 YSYEKL. Trimming shortened V by 1 base and J by 3 bases, and 6 bases separated the two germline ends. The CDR3 spans 13 residues. CDR3 amino acids: CASSQATYTEAFF. The CDR3 coding sequence is TGCGCCAGCAGCCAAGCAACGTACACTGAAGCTTTCTTT.

V and J are TRBV27 and TRBJ2-1, with TRBD1 as a possible D gene (6 bases). CDR1 MNHEY and CDR2 SMNVEV come from the germline V gene (reference sequence). The V end was cut by 4 bases, the J end by 5 bases, with 21 bases between. The CDR3 contains 17 residues. The CDR3 DNA is TGTGCCAGCAGTTCCCCCAGTAGCCCCGGGGACAACAATGAGCAGTTCTTC. Translated, it gives CASSSPSSPGDNNEQFF.

V and J are TRBV21-1 and TRBJ2-2. TRBV21-1 is described as a pseudogene. This CDR3 region has 16 residues. The CDR3 protein is CASSKPGTANTGELFF. CDR3 nucleotides: TGTGCCAGCAGCAAGCCCGGGACGGCGAACACCGGGGAGCTGTTTTTT.

The chain is built from TRBV11-2 and TRBJ1-1; D remains unclear. In germline, CDR1 is SGHAT, CDR2 FQNNGV. This CDR3 is 13 amino acids long. Trimming removed 1 base from V and 2 bases from J, with 5 bases in between. CDR3 DNA: TGTGCCAGCAGCTTAGGTCATAACACTGAAGCTTTCTTT. Protein: CASSLGHNTEAFF.

This chain joins TRBV28 and TRBJ2-3; D gene uncertain. The germline V gene encodes CDR1 MDHEN and CDR2 SYDVKM. Trimming took off 3 bases at V and 3 bases at J, with 10 bases between the two ends. This CDR3 is 14 amino acids long. CDR3 sequence: CASSFSLQTDTQYF. Written as DNA, the CDR3 is TGTGCCAGCAGTTTCTCGCTTCAGACAGATACGCAGTATTTT.

This clone was detected only a few times. The V call is TRBV11-2, the J call TRBJ1-2; D possibly corresponds to TRBD1 (5 bases). Germline-derived CDR1 and CDR2 are SGHAT and FQNNGV. The V end lost 9 bases, the J end lost 8 bases, and 22 bases lay between the germline ends. The CDR3 has 14 amino acids. The CDR3 sequence: CAREYDGAVRGYTF. In DNA, the CDR3 is TGTGCCAGAGAGTATGACGGGGCCGTTAGGGGCTACACCTTC.

This clone has a single count. One end of the junction fails to match germline, which may point to a read error. The chain uses TRBV5-1 and TRBJ1-5; D may be TRBD1 (6 bases). The V gene's germline CDR1 is SGHRS and CDR2 YFSETQ. This CDR3 contains 14 residues. CDR3 protein: CASSPQGTHQPQHF. CDR3 coding DNA: TGTGCCAGCAGCCCACAGGGAACTCATCAGCCCCAGCATTTT.

The gene calls are TRBV28 and TRBJ2-3; 7 nucleotides align to TRBD2. CDR1 is MDHEN and CDR2 is SYDVKM in the germline V gene. The ends lost 6 bases at V and 2 bases at J; junction bases unmatched: 11. There are 16 residues in the CDR3. The CDR3 protein is CASSPIWGLTTDTQYF. The CDR3 bases are TGTGCCAGCAGCCCTATATGGGGACTAACCACAGATACGCAGTATTTT.

The rearrangement uses TRBV6-6 and TRBJ2-7; 12 positions match TRBD1. CDR1 is MNHNY and CDR2 is SVGAGI in the germline V gene (reference sequence). CDR3 length: 15 amino acids. With 5 bases clipped from V and 7 bases from J, the junction kept 9 bases outside the gene matches. The CDR3 DNA reads as TGTGCCAGCAGTACCCCGGGACAGGGGGCGAGGGAGCAGTACTTC. The encoded protein is CASSTPGQGAREQYF.

The chain recombines TRBV2 with TRBJ2-1, with TRBD2 as a possible D gene (7 bases). V dropped 8 bases and J dropped 2 bases, with 22 bases sitting between them. The CDR3 length is 17 residues. The germline gives CDR1 SNHLY, CDR2 FYNNEI. As DNA, the CDR3 is TGTGCCAGCCCGACAGGCACCGGGAGGATTCCCTACAATGAGCAGTTCTTC. It yields the protein CASPTGTGRIPYNEQFF.

The chain combines TRBV9 with TRBJ2-2; weak D call: TRBD2 (6 bases). The germline V and J ends were trimmed by 9 bases and 3 bases, with 12 bases remaining between them. The germline V gene has CDR1 SGDLS and CDR2 YYNGEE. CDR3 length equals 13 residues. The CDR3 sequence: CATRRGHTGELFF. CDR3 nucleotide sequence: TGTGCCACCAGGAGGGGCCACACCGGGGAGCTGTTTTTT.

The rearrangement uses TRBV7-9 and TRBJ1-2; 10 nucleotides line up with TRBD1. The germline gives CDR1 SEHNR, CDR2 FQNEAQ (reference sequence). The V gene end was trimmed by 5 bases and the J gene end by 3 bases; junction bases not matched to a gene: 0. This CDR3 is built from 13 residues. The DNA for the CDR3 is TGTGCCAGCAGCGGGACAGGGGACTATGGCTACACCTTC. Translated: CASSGTGDYGYTF.

The count of this clone is one. The chain couples TRBV10-3 to TRBJ1-2; 8 nucleotides match TRBD1. This CDR3 spans 14 amino acids. The junction had 3 bases not matched to a gene; V was cut back by 6 bases and J by 0 bases. CDR1 is ENHRY, CDR2 SYGVKD, per germline. The CDR3 protein is CAIRATGANYGYTF. DNA of the CDR3: TGTGCCATCAGAGCGACAGGGGCTAACTATGGCTACACCTTC.

The chain uses TRBV30 and TRBJ1-6, with 7 bases lining up with TRBD1. CDR1 and CDR2 from the germline V gene are GTSNPN and SVGIG (reference sequence). The CDR3 length is 17 residues. Trimming at V came to 0 bases and at J to 8 bases, leaving 13 bases not matched to a gene. Here the CDR3 DNA reads TGTGCCTGGAGTGTCCCCCAGGGCGTCCAGGGGGATTCACCCCTCCACTTT. Its translation: CAWSVPQGVQGDSPLHF.

The genes are TRBV12-5 and TRBJ2-3; 11 nucleotides match TRBD2. The length of the CDR3 is 15 residues. Germline lookup yields CDR1 LGHNT and CDR2 FRNRAP. With V trimmed by 2 bases and J by 5 bases, 3 bases remained unmatched. The CDR3 spells CASGLTSGSLDTQYF. The CDR3, as DNA: TGTGCTAGTGGTTTGACTAGCGGGAGTTTAGATACGCAGTATTTT.

This chain connects TRBV5-4 to TRBJ2-2, with 11 bases lining up with TRBD1. CDR3 size: 16 residues. Trimming removed 4 bases from V and 6 bases from J; junction bases left unmatched: 8. CDR1 is SGHNT, CDR2 YYREEE, per germline (reference sequence). CDR3: CASSMDRGPASGELFF. CDR3 nucleotide sequence: TGTGCCAGCAGCATGGACAGGGGGCCCGCCTCCGGGGAGCTGTTTTTT.

The chain combines TRBV5-1 with TRBJ2-1, with D possibly called TRBD1 or TRBD2 (7 bases each). The V end was cut by 4 bases, the J end by 3 bases, with 17 bases between. The CDR3 contains 16 residues. The germline V gene has CDR1 SGHRS and CDR2 YFSETQ. The DNA for the CDR3 is TGCGCCAGCAGCGCAAGGGGAGGGGGCTTCTACAATGAGCAGTTCTTC. Its translation is CASSARGGGFYNEQFF.

This chain connects TRBV30 to TRBJ2-1; TRBD1 might be the D (6 bases). Germline CDR1 reads GTSNPN; CDR2 reads SVGIG (reference sequence). CDR3 length equals 13 residues. V lost 2 bases and J 9 bases, leaving 14 bases between the germline ends. The CDR3 DNA reads as TGTGCCTGGAGTAGGTACAGGGCAGGTGAGCAGTTCTTC. As protein: CAWSRYRAGEQFF. The whole variable domain, remainder taken from reference TRBV30 and TRBJ2-1, is SQTIHQWPATLVQPVGSPLSLECTVEGTSNPNLYWYRQAAGRGLQLLFYSVGIGQISSEVPQNLSASRPQDRQFILSSKKLLLSDSGFYLCAWSRYRAGEQFFGPGTRLTVL.

This sequence joins TRBV28 and TRBJ2-2; 11 nucleotides align to TRBD2. Germline V gene data show CDR1 as MDHEN and CDR2 as SYDVKM. J was trimmed by 0 bases and V by 8 bases; bases with no gene match: 2. The CDR3 spans 15 residues. The CDR3 sequence is CASETSGTNTGELFF. CDR3 coding DNA: TGTGCCAGCGAGACTAGCGGGACGAACACCGGGGAGCTGTTTTTT.

This clone was observed once. This chain joins TRBV4-3 and TRBJ1-6; D is possibly TRBD1 (5 bases). Deletions cut 4 bases from V and 10 bases from J, with 17 bases between. The CDR3 runs to 15 residues. Germline V gives CDR1 LGHNA, CDR2 YSLEER. The CDR3 nucleotides read TGCGCCAGCAGCCCTGGCGAGGGGCCTCAGTCACCCCTCCACTTT. It encodes CASSPGEGPQSPLHF.

In its sample, this clone was seen a few times. The chain is built from TRBV5-1 and TRBJ1-2; D not certain. This CDR3 is 15 amino acids long. Germline V gene sequence: CDR1 SGHRS, CDR2 YFSETQ. V was clipped by 1 base and J by 0 bases, with 10 bases between them. The CDR3 protein is CASSLRLGPNYGYTF. CDR3 nucleotides: TGCGCCAGCAGCTTGAGGCTCGGACCTAACTATGGCTACACCTTC.

The chain links TRBV2 to TRBJ1-4; no clear D. V was clipped by 7 bases and J by 1 base, with 10 bases between them. The CDR3 consists of 14 residues. Looked up from germline, CDR1 is SNHLY and CDR2 is FYNNEI. CDR3 amino acids: CASMPGETNEKLFF. Here the CDR3 DNA reads TGTGCCAGCATGCCGGGAGAAACTAATGAAAAACTGTTTTTT.